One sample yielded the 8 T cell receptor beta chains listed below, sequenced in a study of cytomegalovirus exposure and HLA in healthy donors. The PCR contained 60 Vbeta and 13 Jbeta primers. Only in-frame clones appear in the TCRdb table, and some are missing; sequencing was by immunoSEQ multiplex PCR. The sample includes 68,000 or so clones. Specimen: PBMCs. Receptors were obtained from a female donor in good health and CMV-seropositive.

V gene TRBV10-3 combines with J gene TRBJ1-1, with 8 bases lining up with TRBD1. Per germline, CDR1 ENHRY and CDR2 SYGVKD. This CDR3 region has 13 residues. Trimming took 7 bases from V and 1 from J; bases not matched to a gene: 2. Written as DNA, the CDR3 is TGTGCCATCAAAGGACAGGGGAACACTGAAGCTTTCTTT. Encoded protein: CAIKGQGNTEAFF.

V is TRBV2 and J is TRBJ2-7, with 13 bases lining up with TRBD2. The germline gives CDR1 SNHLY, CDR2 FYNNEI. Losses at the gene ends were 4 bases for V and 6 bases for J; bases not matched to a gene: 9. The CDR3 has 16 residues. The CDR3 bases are TGTGCCAGCAGTGGGGGACTAGCGGGGCGTAGGGGCGAGCAGTACTTC. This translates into CASSGGLAGRRGEQYF.

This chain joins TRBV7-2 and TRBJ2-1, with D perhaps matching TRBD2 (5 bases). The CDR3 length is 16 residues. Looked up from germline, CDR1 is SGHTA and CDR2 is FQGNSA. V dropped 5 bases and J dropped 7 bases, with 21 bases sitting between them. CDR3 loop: CASSQVSRTSLNEQFF. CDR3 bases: TGTGCCAGCAGCCAAGTCAGCCGGACTTCTTTAAATGAGCAGTTCTTC. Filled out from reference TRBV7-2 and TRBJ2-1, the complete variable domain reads GAGVSQSPSNKVTEKGKDVELRCDPISGHTALYWYRQSLGQGLEFLIYFQGNSAPDKSGLPSDRFSAERTGGSVSTLTIQRTQQEDSAVYLCASSQVSRTSLNEQFFGPGTRLTVL.

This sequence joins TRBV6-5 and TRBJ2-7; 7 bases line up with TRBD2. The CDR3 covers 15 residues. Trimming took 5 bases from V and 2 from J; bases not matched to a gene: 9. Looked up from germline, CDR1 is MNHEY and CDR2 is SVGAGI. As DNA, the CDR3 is TGTGCCAGCAGTCCCGGGGGGTTCAGGGCCTACGAGCAGTACTTC. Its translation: CASSPGGFRAYEQYF.

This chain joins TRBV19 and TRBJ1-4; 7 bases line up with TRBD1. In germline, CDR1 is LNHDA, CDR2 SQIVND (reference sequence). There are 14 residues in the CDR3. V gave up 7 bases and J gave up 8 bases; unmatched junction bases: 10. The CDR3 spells CASTPSTGREKLFF. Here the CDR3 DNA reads TGTGCCAGTACCCCTTCGACAGGGCGGGAAAAACTGTTTTTT. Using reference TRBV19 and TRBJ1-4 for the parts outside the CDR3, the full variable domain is DGGITQSPKYLFRKEGQNVTLSCEQNLNHDAMYWYRQDPGQGLRLIYYSQIVNDFQKGDIAEGYSVSREKKESFPLTVTSAQKNPTAFYLCASTPSTGREKLFFGSGTQLSVL.

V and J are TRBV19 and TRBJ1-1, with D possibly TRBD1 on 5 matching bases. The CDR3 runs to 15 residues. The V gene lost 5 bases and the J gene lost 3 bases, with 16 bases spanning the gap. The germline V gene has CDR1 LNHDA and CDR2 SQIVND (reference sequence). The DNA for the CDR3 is TGTGCCAGTAGTTCCCAGGGCCTAAAGGACACTGAAGCTTTCTTT. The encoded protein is CASSSQGLKDTEAFF.

The CDR3 loop is CASSLSPFYSNQPQHF. Here the CDR3 DNA reads TGTGCCAGCAGCCTTTCCCCTTTCTATAGCAATCAGCCCCAGCATTTT. The V and J genes are TRBV4-2 and TRBJ1-5; no definite D call. The ends were cut back, 4 bases at V and 0 bases at J, with 13 bases in the middle. Germline assignment: CDR1 LGHNA and CDR2 YNFKEQ. The length of the CDR3 is 16 residues.

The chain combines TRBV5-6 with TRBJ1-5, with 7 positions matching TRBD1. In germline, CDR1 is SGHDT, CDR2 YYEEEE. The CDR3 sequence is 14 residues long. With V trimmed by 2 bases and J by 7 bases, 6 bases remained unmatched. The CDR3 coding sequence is TGTGCCAGCAGCTTTCAGGGGGGTCAACAGCCCCAGCATTTT. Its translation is CASSFQGGQQPQHF.